A selection of T cell receptor beta chains follows, all from one sample in a study of cytomegalovirus exposure and HLA in healthy donors. Generated by immunoSEQ multiplex PCR, the TCRdb table keeps only in-frame clones and is missing some. The table for this sample gives about 70,000 clones. The source material was PBMCs. These TCRs come from a female donor in good health and CMV-seropositive. The CDR3 runs from the conserved cysteine through the conserved F or W. The D gene is left open where the match is weak.

j_gene	v_gene	d_gene	CDR3aa	CDR3nt
TRBJ2-7	TRBV6-5	TRBD1	CASTPGQGTYEQYF	TGTGCCAGCACCCCGGGACAGGGTACCTACGAGCAGTACTTC
TRBJ2-7	TRBV7-2	TRBD2	CASSPRTSGGYEQYF	TGTGCCAGCAGCCCCCGGACTAGCGGGGGCTACGAGCAGTACTTC
TRBJ2-7	TRBV30	-	CAWSAMGLFAEQYF	TGTGCCTGGAGCGCAATGGGCCTCTTCGCGGAGCAGTACTTC
TRBJ2-2	TRBV30	-	CAWSPTDTGELFF	TGTGCCTGGAGTCCAACGGACACCGGGGAGCTGTTTTTT
TRBJ1-4	TRBV30	TRBD1	CAWSPDRANEKLFF	TGTGCCTGGAGTCCGGACAGGGCTAATGAAAAACTGTTTTTT
TRBJ1-4	TRBV4-3	-	CASSQDRGTTRVNEKLFF	TGCGCCAGCAGCCAAGATCGTGGGACAACCAGGGTTAATGAAAAACTGTTTTTT
TRBJ2-7	TRBV7-2	-	CASSLYSYEQYF	TGTGCCAGCAGCTTATACTCCTACGAGCAGTACTTC
TRBJ2-7	TRBV28	-	CASSLEGVPAYEQYF	TGTGCCAGCAGTTTAGAGGGAGTCCCCGCCTACGAGCAGTACTTC
TRBJ1-3	TRBV6-5	-	CASRKPGNTIYF	TGTGCCAGCAGAAAGCCTGGAAACACCATATATTTT
TRBJ1-1	TRBV18	-	CASSPSRDTEAFF	TGTGCCAGCTCACCTTCCCGGGACACTGAAGCTTTCTTT
TRBJ1-1	TRBV2	-	CASSEPGGTEAFF	TGTGCCAGCAGTGAACCGGGGGGCACTGAAGCTTTCTTT
TRBJ1-5	TRBV30	-	CAWSGDIPSSNQPQHF	TGTGCCTGGAGTGGGGACATCCCATCTAGCAATCAGCCCCAGCATTTT
TRBJ2-2	TRBV2	-	CASSLQDTGELFF	TGTGCCAGCAGCTTACAGGACACCGGGGAGCTGTTTTTT
TRBJ1-4	TRBV18	TRBD1	CASSPTQGEGEKLFF	TGTGCCAGCTCACCGACGCAGGGGGAAGGTGAAAAACTGTTTTTT
TRBJ1-1	TRBV27	TRBD1	CASSIGTVNTEAFF	TGTGCCAGCAGCATCGGGACAGTGAACACTGAAGCTTTCTTT
TRBJ2-3	TRBV28	TRBD2	CASSLGTSGRGTDTQYF	TGTGCCAGCAGTCTCGGGACTAGCGGGAGGGGCACAGATACGCAGTATTTT